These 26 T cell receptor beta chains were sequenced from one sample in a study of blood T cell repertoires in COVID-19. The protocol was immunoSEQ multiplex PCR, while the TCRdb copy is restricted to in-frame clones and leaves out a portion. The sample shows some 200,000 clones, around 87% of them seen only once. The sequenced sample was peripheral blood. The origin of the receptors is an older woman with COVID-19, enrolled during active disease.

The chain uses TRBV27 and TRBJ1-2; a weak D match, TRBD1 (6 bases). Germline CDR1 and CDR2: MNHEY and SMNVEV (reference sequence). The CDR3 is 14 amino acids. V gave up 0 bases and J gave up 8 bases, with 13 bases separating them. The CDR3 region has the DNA TGTGCCAGCAGTTTATCGCAGGGGCTGAACGGCTACACCTTC. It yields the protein CASSLSQGLNGYTF.

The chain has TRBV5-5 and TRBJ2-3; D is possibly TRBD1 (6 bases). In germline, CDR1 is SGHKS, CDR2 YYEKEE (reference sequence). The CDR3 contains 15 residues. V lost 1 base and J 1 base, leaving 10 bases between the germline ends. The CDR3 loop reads CASSLMSGGTDTQYF. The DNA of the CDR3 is TGTGCCAGCAGCTTGATGTCAGGGGGCACAGATACGCAGTATTTT.

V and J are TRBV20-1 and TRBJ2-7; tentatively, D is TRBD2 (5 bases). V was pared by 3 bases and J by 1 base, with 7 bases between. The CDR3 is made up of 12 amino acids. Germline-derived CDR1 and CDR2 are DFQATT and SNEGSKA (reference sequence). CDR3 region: CSASRRSYEQYF. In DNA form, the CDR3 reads TGCAGTGCTAGTCGGAGGTCCTACGAGCAGTACTTC.

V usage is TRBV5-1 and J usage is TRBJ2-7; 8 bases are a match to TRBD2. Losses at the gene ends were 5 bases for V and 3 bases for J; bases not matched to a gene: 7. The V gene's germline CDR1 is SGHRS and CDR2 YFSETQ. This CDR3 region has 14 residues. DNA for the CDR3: TGCGCCAGCAGTTCTGGACTAGCAGTCTACGAGCAGTACTTC. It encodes CASSSGLAVYEQYF.

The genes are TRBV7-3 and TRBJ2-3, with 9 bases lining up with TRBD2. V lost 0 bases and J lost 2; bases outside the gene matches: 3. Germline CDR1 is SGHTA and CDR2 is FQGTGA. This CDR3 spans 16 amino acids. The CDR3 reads CASSLTRTSATDTQYF. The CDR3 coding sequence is TGTGCCAGCAGCTTAACTAGGACTAGCGCCACAGATACGCAGTATTTT.

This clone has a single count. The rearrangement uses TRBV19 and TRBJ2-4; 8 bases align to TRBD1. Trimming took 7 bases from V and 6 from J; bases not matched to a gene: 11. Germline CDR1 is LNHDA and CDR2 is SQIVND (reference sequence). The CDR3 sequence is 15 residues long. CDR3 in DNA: TGTGCCAGTACTAGGGGGTGGGACAGGCGAAACATTCAGTACTTC. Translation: CASTRGWDRRNIQYF.

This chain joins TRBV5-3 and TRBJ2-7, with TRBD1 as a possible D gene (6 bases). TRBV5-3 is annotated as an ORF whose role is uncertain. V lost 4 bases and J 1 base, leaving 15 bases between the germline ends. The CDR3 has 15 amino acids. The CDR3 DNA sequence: TGTGCCAGAAGCGCTCCACAGGGTTTATCCTACGAGCAGTACTTC. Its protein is CARSAPQGLSYEQYF.

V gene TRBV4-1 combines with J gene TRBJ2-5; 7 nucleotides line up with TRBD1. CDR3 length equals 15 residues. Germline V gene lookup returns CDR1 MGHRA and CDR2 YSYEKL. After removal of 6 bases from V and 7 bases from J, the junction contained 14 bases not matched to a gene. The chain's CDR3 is CASSPRGRGYGTQYF. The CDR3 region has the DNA TGCGCCAGCAGTCCACGGGGCAGGGGGTATGGGACCCAGTACTTC.

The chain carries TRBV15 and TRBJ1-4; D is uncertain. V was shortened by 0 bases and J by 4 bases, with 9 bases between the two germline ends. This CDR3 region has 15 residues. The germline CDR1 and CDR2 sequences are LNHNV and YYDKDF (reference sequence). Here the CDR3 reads CATSRDTVRNEKLFF. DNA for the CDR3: TGTGCCACCAGCAGAGATACGGTCCGTAATGAAAAACTGTTTTTT. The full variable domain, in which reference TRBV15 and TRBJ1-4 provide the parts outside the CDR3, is DAMVIQNPRYQVTQFGKPVTLSCSQTLNHNVMYWYQQKSSQAPKLLFHYYDKDFNNEADTPDNFQSRRPNTSFCFLDIRSPGLGDTAMYLCATSRDTVRNEKLFFGSGTQLSVL.

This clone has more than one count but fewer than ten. This CDR3 is CASSEDGTVRYTF. The CDR3 coding sequence is TGTGCCAGCAGTGAAGACGGGACAGTCCGCTACACCTTC. The V call is TRBV6-1, the J call TRBJ1-2, with 7 bases fitting TRBD1. V was clipped by 1 base and J by 9 bases; unmatched bases: 5. The CDR3 runs to 13 residues. Germline V gene lookup returns CDR1 MNHNS and CDR2 SASEGT.

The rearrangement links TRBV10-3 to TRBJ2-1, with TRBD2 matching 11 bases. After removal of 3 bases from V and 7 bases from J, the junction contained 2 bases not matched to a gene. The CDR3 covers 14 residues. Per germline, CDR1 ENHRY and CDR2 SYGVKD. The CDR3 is CAISELAGVNEQFF. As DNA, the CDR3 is TGTGCCATCAGTGAACTAGCGGGAGTTAATGAGCAGTTCTTC.

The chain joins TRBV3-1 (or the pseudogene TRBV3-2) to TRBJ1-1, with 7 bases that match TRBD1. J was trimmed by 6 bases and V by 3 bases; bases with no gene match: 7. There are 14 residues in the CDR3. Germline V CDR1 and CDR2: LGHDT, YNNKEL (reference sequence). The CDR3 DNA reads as TGTGCCAGCAGCCAGGGGACAGTTGGCGCTGAAGCTTTCTTT. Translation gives CASSQGTVGAEAFF.

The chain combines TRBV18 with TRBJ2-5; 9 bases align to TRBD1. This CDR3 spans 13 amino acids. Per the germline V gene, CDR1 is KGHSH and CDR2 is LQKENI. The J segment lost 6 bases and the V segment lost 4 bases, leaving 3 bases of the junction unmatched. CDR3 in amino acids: CASSLGQGQTQYF. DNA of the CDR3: TGTGCCAGCTCACTGGGACAGGGTCAGACCCAGTACTTC.

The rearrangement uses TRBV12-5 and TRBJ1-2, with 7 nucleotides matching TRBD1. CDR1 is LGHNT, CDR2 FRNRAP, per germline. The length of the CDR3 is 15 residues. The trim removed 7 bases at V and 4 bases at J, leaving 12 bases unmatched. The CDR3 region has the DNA TGTGCTAGTGCCAGCTATTTGACAGGGTCCTATGGCTACACCTTC. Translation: CASASYLTGSYGYTF.

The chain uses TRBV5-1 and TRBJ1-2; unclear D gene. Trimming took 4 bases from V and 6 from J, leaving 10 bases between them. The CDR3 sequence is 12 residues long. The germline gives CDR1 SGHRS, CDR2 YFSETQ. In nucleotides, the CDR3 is TGCGCCAGCAGCGCAGATCTTCATGGCTACACCTTC. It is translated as CASSADLHGYTF.

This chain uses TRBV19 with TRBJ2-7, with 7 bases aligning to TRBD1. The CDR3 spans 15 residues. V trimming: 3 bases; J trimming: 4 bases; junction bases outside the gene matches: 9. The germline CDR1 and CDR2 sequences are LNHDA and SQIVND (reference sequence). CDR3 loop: CASSIEGAGVYEQYF. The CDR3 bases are TGTGCCAGTAGTATTGAGGGGGCCGGTGTATACGAGCAGTACTTC. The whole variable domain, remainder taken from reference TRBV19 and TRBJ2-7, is DGGITQSPKYLFRKEGQNVTLSCEQNLNHDAMYWYRQDPGQGLRLIYYSQIVNDFQKGDIAEGYSVSREKKESFPLTVTSAQKNPTAFYLCASSIEGAGVYEQYFGPGTRLTVT.

The CDR3, as DNA: TGTGCCAGCAGTATAAGCGGGCCCAGCTACAATGAGCAGTTCTTC. Translating gives CASSISGPSYNEQFF. This chain uses TRBV28 with TRBJ2-1, with a weak D call TRBD2 (6 bases). The V gene lost 5 bases and the J gene lost 3 bases, with 14 bases spanning the gap. CDR1 and CDR2 from the germline V gene are MDHEN and SYDVKM. The CDR3 is made up of 15 amino acids.

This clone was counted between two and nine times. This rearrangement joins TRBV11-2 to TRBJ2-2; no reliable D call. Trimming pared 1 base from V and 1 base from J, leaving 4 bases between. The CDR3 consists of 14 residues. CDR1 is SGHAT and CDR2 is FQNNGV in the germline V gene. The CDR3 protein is CASSLGVNTGELFF. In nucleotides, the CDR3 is TGTGCCAGCAGCTTAGGAGTGAACACCGGGGAGCTGTTTTTT.

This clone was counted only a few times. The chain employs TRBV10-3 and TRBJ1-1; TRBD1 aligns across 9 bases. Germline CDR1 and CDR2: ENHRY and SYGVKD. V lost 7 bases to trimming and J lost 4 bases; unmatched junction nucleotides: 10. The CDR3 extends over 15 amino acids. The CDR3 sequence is CAITRDRDWGTEAFF. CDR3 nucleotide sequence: TGTGCCATCACCCGGGACAGGGATTGGGGCACTGAAGCTTTCTTT.

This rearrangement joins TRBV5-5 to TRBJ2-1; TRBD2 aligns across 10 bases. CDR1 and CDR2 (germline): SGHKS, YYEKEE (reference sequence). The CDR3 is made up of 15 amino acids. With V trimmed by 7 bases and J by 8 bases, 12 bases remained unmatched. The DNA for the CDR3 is TGTGCCAGCGGTCCGGGACTAGCGATTTACGATGAGCAGTTCTTC. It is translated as CASGPGLAIYDEQFF.

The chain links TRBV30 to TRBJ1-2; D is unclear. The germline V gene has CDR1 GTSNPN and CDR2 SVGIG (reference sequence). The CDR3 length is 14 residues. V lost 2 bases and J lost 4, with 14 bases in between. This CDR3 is CAWSQRGASYGYTF. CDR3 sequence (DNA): TGTGCCTGGAGTCAACGGGGTGCCTCCTATGGCTACACCTTC.

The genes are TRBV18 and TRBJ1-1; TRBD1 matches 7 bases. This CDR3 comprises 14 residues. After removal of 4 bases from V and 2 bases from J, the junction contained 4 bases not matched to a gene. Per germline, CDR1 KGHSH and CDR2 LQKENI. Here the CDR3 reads CASSRGTANTEAFF. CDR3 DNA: TGTGCCAGCTCACGGGGGACAGCAAACACTGAAGCTTTCTTT.

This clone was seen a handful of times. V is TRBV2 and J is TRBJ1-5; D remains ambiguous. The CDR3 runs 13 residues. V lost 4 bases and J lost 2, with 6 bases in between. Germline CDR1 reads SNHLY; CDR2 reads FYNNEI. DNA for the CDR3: TGTGCCAGCAGTGGCCAGGGCAATCAGCCCCAGCATTTT. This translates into CASSGQGNQPQHF.

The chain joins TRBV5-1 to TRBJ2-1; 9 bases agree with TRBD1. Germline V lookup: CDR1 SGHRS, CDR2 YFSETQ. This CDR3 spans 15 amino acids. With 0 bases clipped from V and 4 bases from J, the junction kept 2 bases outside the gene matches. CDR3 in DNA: TGCGCCAGCAGCTTGGGGGACAGGGATTACAATGAGCAGTTCTTC. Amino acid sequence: CASSLGDRDYNEQFF.

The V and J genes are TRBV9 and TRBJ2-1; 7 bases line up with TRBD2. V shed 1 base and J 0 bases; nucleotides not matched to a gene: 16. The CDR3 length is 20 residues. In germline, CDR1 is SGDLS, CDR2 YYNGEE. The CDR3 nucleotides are TGTGCCAGCAGCGTAAAGCGGGCGGGAGCGGAGGAGAGCTCCTACAATGAGCAGTTCTTC. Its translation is CASSVKRAGAEESSYNEQFF.

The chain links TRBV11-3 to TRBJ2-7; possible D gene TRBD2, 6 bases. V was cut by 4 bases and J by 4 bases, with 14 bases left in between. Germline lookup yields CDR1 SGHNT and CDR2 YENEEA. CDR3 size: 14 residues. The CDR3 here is CASSSRPGLYEQYF. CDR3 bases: TGTGCCAGCAGCTCACGGCCGGGACTTTACGAGCAGTACTTC. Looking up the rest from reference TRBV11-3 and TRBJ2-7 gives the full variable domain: EAGVVQSPRYKIIEKKQPVAFWCNPISGHNTLYWYLQNLGQGPELLIRYENEEAVDDSQLPKDRFSAERLKGVDSTLKIQPAELGDSAVYLCASSSRPGLYEQYFGPGTRLTVT.